Sequencing of this T cell receptor beta chain was carried out in a study of cytomegalovirus exposure and HLA in healthy donors. At the level of the study: Early release data held tens of millions of unique TCRs from HLA-typed donors.

CDR1 and CDR2 (germline): SGHDT, YYEEEE. V dropped 2 bases and J dropped 4 bases, with 4 bases sitting between them. This CDR3 is built from 11 residues. As regards this clone: Its antigen is as yet unknown.

A multiplex PCR was run with 60 Vbeta primers and 13 Jbeta primers. Under the authors' procedure: As a later analysis found, there were 82 million or so unique TCR beta chains, of which around 9.9 million were shared. Only in-frame clones appear in the TCRdb table, and some are missing; sequencing was by immunoSEQ multiplex PCR. The V and J calls and clone size are taken from that table; D and trimming were inferred from the DNA. This table has more than 150,000 clones, roughly 87% appearing once. Study results and caveats: It was reportedly the case that the classifier diagnosed cytomegalovirus status with high specificity and sensitivity. Excluded: some indistinguishable V segments such as TRBV6-2 and TRBV6-3.

This clonotype was sampled from a girl less than two years old in good health and CMV-seronegative. The chain has TRBV5-6 and TRBJ2-7; unclear D gene. Material for sequencing was PBMCs. The DNA for the CDR3 is TGTGCCAGCAGCTTTATGTACGAGCAGTACTTC. It encodes CASSFMYEQYF.